This is a list of T cell receptor beta chains from one sample in a study of T cell responses to AZD1222 COVID-19 vaccine. Libraries were prepared by immunoSEQ multiplex PCR; TCRdb keeps only in-frame clonotypes and omits some of them. The table lists some 170,000 clones, around 90% of them singletons, with around 2.6% in the top ten. The sequencing used peripheral blood, collected on day 0 of AZD1222 vaccination. These receptors were obtained from an adult in good health. Both conserved end residues are trimmed from each CDR3. The order of the fields is D gene, V gene, J gene, CDR3 protein. The D gene is left open where the match is weak.

TRBD1	TRBV5-1	TRBJ2-7	ASSLRQGPYEQY
NA	TRBV7-8	TRBJ1-1	ASSLETGLNTEAF
NA	TRBV7-9	TRBJ1-3	ASSSIDGNTIY
NA	TRBV11-2	TRBJ2-3	ASSPLRIPSRGTDTQY
TRBD2	TRBV14	TRBJ2-1	ASSQLTSGNNEQF
NA	TRBV21-1	TRBJ1-6	ASSIPGQGPFSSPLH
TRBD1	TRBV29-1	TRBJ1-3	SVLTWDSLFRGNTIY
NA	TRBV3-1/TRBV3-2	TRBJ2-1	ASSQDLVTLWKF
NA	TRBV12-3/TRBV12-4	TRBJ2-7	ASSLWFGSEQY
NA	TRBV18	TRBJ1-1	ASSPGREGTEAF
NA	TRBV5-1	TRBJ2-5	ASSQDGQESQY
NA	TRBV6-5	TRBJ2-2	ASSYSLGGTGELF
NA	TRBV2	TRBJ2-3	ASSEGRSAGTQY
NA	TRBV6-2/TRBV6-3	TRBJ1-5	ASSYVEGGQPQH
NA	TRBV12-3/TRBV12-4	TRBJ2-3	ASSLGGADTQY
NA	TRBV9	TRBJ1-1	ASSVQAGMNTEAF
TRBD1	TRBV4-1	TRBJ2-5	ASSQDPAPGQGETQY
NA	TRBV6-5	TRBJ1-2	ASSQTGNGYT
TRBD1	TRBV5-5	TRBJ1-2	ASSLGTGVYGYT
NA	TRBV27	TRBJ2-5	ASSLSRRQQETQY
NA	TRBV6-5	TRBJ1-4	ASSSGTPGDEKLF
TRBD1	TRBV11-2	TRBJ1-4	ASSFTGGTNEKLF
NA	TRBV3-1/TRBV3-2	TRBJ2-3	ASSQDIEEDTQY
TRBD2	TRBV5-6	TRBJ2-7	ASSIVGLAET
TRBD1	TRBV12-3/TRBV12-4	TRBJ1-5	ASSWTGDQPQH
NA	TRBV29-1	TRBJ1-1	SETGPTGTEAF
TRBD1	TRBV29-1	TRBJ2-3	SVGDRAPDTQY
NA	TRBV27	TRBJ2-3	ASSLSVRGPNTQY
NA	TRBV19	TRBJ2-1	ASSIGSGVREQF
NA	TRBV6-5	TRBJ2-5	ASIEQGRETQY
TRBD1	TRBV28	TRBJ1-5	ASSAASGQVGGPQH
TRBD1	TRBV5-6	TRBJ1-4	ASSNTGGEKLF
NA	TRBV6-1	TRBJ2-7	ASSEPATTYEQY
NA	TRBV7-9	TRBJ1-3	ASSPGASGNTIY
NA	TRBV7-9	TRBJ1-5	ASSESGGSNQPQH
NA	TRBV4-1	TRBJ1-1	ASSQGQLNTEAF
NA	TRBV7-9	TRBJ2-3	ASSKGESGPDTQY
NA	TRBV7-2	TRBJ1-3	ASSPGRGRSSGNTIY
NA	TRBV5-1	TRBJ1-2	ASSSRGYGYT
NA	TRBV5-4	TRBJ1-2	ASRGDYGYT
NA	TRBV5-4	TRBJ2-3	ASSLGKVIRGTNFTDTQY
TRBD2	TRBV19	TRBJ2-7	ASMELAGGPGEQY
NA	TRBV28	TRBJ1-1	ASSLSLGLAVNEAF
NA	TRBV6-5	TRBJ1-1	ASSAGVMNTEAF
NA	TRBV18	TRBJ1-2	ASSPVPRGYT
TRBD1	TRBV11-3	TRBJ2-2	ASGPTGVGGELF
NA	TRBV30	TRBJ1-5	AWSVRDAINNQPQH
NA	TRBV29-1	TRBJ2-2	SVRPDNTGELF
NA	TRBV27	TRBJ2-7	ASSSPVSYEQY
NA	TRBV2	TRBJ2-7	ASTSFSYEQY
TRBD1	TRBV15	TRBJ1-5	ATKGTVGDQPQH
TRBD2	TRBV5-1	TRBJ2-1	ASSLSGGSYNEQF
NA	TRBV6-1	TRBJ2-4	ASSDKGATMNIQY